This T cell receptor beta chain was captured by sequencing in a study of T cells in Graves' hyperthyroidism and ophthalmopathy. Findings and caveats of the study: Blood shared most expanded thyroid clonotypes above 0.001. Model output signaled ophthalmopathy a median 6.5 months ahead of onset.

Regions amplified from RNA transcripts were the TCR beta CDR3 regions. The TCR CDR3 was amplified in a first-round RT-PCR using the HTBI primer set. One entry per CDR3 protein results from TCRdb running MiXCR on the multiplex PCR reads. Found here are a few hundred thousand distinct CDR3 sequences, under 20% of them singletons; the top ten hold roughly two fifths. There are many counts of this clonotype. What it binds is not known. More than 9.5 ml fresh peripheral blood yielded the PBMCs. The germline V and J ends were trimmed by 1 base and 6 bases, with 10 bases remaining between them. Looked up from germline, CDR1 is SEHNR and CDR2 is FQNEAQ (reference sequence). The CDR3 runs 14 residues.

What was sequenced was blood. This receptor was taken from a young man with Graves' ophthalmopathy. This chain links TRBV7-9 with TRBJ1-5, with D maybe TRBD1 (6 bases). The DNA of the CDR3 is TGTGCCAGCAGCTTAGGGCAGGGGATTCAGCCCCAGCATTTT. Translation gives CASSLGQGIQPQHF.